This TCR beta chain was retrieved from a study of early T cells in non-severe SARS-CoV-2 infection. This clonotype was observed at least ten times. TCRdb reprocessed the 5' RACE reads with MiXCR, giving one entry per CDR3 protein. The data show tens of thousands of distinct CDR3 sequences, about 4.5% seen once. This CDR3 comprises 12 residues. The source of this sequence is an adult who was a healthcare worker with PCR-confirmed SARS-CoV-2 infection or an uninfected control (not recorded which). The source material was whole blood. The chain has TRBV21-1 and TRBJ2-5. TRBV21-1 is recorded as a pseudogene. As DNA, the CDR3 is TGTGCCAGCGGATACGGACGGGAGACCCAGTACTTC. Translation: CASGYGRETQYF.